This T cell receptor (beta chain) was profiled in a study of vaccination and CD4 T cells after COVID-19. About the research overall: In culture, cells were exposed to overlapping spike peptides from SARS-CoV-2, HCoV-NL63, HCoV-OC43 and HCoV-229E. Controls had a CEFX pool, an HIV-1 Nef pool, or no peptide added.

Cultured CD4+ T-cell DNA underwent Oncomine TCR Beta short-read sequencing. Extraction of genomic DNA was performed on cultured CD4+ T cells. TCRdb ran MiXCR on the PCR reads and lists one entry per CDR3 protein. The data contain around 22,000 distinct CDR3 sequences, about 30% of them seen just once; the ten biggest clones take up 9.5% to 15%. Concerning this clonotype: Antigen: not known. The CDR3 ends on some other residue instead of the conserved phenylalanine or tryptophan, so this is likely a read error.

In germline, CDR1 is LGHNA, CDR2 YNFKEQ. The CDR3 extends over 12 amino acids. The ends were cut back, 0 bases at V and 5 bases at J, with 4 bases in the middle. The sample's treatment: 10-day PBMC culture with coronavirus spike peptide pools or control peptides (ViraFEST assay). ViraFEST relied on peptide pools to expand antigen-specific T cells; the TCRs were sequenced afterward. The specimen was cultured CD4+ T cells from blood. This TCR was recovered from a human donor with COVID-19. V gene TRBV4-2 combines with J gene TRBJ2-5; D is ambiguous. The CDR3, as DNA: TGTGCCAGCAGCCAAGATACGGAGACCCAGTACCTC. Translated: CASSQDTETQYL.